This T cell receptor beta chain originates from a study of PD-L1 blockade in urothelial cancer. Sequenced by immunoSEQ multiplex PCR; TCRdb stores in-frame clones only, minus some. The sample contains about 110,000 clones, about 85% of which appear only once. This CDR3 has 15 residues. From germline, CDR1 is SGHRS and CDR2 YFSETQ. Trimming took 7 bases from V and 2 from J; bases not matched to a gene: 8. The TCR was taken from a man aged 50-59 years with urothelial cancer. Sequencing was performed on PBMCs, taken around atezolizumab (anti-PD-L1) treatment. The J gene is TRBJ2-1, the V gene TRBV5-1, with 8 bases matching TRBD2. This CDR3 is CASHVTSGTYNEQFF. As DNA, the CDR3 is TGCGCCAGCCACGTAACTAGCGGCACCTACAATGAGCAGTTCTTC.